The entry below describes one TCR beta chain. Germline-derived CDR1 and CDR2 are MDHEN and SYDVKM. The CDR3 length is 14 residues. Trimming pared 2 bases from V and 2 bases from J, leaving 8 bases between. TCRdb keeps only in-frame clones here, not all; method: immunoSEQ multiplex PCR. The sample lists roughly 98,000 clones; roughly 80% were seen once. This sample is drawn from a study of OX40 agonist ivuxolimab in advanced cancers. Study-wide background: Ivuxolimab was administered intravenously to patients at 0.01 to 10 mg/kg every 2 weeks.

Patients were ineligible given autoimmune disease history or systemic immunosuppression. The sample was CD4+ or CD8+ T cells sorted from blood, taken in a trial of the OX40 agonist ivuxolimab. This TCR was recovered from an adult with an advanced solid tumor such as melanoma, head and neck, liver or kidney cancer. This chain joins TRBV28 and TRBJ2-3; TRBD1 or TRBD2 may be the D gene (6 bases each). The CDR3 sequence: CASSLRGATDTQYF. CDR3 in DNA: TGTGCCAGCAGTTTAAGGGGGGCCACAGATACGCAGTATTTT.